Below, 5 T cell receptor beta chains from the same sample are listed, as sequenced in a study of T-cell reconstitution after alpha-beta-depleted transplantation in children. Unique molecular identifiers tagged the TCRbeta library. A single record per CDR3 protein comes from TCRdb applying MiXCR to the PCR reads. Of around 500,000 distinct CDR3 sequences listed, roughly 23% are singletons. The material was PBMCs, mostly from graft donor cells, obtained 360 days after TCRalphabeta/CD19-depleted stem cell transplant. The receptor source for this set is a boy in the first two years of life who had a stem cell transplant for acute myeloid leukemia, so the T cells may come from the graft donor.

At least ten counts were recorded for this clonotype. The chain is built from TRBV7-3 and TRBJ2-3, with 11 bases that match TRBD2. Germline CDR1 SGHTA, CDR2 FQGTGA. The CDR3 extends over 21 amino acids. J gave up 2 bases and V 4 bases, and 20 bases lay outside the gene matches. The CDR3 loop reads CASSYPEVAGGPGVFTDTQYF. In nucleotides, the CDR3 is TGTGCCAGCAGCTACCCCGAAGTAGCGGGGGGGCCAGGGGTATTCACAGATACGCAGTATTTT.

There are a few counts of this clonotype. CDR3: CSARSGRTGELFF. CDR3 DNA sequence: TGCAGTGCTAGATCGGGGAGGACCGGGGAGCTGTTTTTT. This chain uses TRBV20-1 with TRBJ2-2; a weak D match, TRBD2 (6 bases). The germline V gene has CDR1 DFQATT and CDR2 SNEGSKA (reference sequence). The V end lost 2 bases, the J end lost 5 bases, and 9 bases lay between the germline ends. This CDR3 is 13 amino acids long.

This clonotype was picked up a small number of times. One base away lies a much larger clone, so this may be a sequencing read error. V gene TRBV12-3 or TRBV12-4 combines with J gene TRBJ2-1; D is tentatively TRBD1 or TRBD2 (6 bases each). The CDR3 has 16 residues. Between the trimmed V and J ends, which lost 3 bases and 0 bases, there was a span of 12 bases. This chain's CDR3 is CASSFGGPSSYNEQFF. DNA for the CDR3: TGTGCCAGCAGTTTTGGGGGGCCCAGCTCCTACAATGAGCAGTTCTTC.

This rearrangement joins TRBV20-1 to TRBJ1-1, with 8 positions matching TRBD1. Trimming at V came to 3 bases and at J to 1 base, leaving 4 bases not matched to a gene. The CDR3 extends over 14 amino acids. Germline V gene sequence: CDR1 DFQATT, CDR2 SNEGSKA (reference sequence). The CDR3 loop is CSARFGQGNTEAFF. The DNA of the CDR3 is TGCAGTGCTAGGTTTGGACAGGGGAACACTGAAGCTTTCTTT.

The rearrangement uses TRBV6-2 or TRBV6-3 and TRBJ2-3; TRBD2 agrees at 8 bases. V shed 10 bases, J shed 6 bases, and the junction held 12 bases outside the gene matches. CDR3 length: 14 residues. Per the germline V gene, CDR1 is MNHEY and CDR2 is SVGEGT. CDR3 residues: CATKLRGALDTQYF. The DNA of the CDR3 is TGTGCCACCAAATTGCGGGGGGCCCTTGATACGCAGTATTTT.